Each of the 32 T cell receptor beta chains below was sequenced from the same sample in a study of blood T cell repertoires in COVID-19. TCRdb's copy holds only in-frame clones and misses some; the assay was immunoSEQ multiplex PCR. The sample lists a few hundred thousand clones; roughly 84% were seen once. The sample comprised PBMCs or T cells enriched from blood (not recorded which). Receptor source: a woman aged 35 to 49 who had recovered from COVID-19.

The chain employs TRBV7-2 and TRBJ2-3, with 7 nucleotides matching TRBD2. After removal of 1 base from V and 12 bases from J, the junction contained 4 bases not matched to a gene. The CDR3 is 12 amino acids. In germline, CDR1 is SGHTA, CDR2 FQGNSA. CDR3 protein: CASSLGGGRQYF. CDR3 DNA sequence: TGTGCCAGCAGCTTAGGAGGCGGGAGACAGTATTTT.

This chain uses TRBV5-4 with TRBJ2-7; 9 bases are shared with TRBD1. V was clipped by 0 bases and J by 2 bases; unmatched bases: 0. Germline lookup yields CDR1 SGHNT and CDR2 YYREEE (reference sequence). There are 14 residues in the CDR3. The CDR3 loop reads CASSLGTGAYEQYF. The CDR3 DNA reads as TGTGCCAGCAGCTTGGGGACAGGGGCCTACGAGCAGTACTTC.

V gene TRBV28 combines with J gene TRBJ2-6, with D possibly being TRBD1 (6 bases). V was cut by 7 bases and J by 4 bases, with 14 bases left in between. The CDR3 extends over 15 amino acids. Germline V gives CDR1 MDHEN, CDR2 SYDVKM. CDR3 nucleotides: TGTGCCAGCACCTCGACAGGCTCCGGGGCCAACGTCCTGACTTTC. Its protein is CASTSTGSGANVLTF.

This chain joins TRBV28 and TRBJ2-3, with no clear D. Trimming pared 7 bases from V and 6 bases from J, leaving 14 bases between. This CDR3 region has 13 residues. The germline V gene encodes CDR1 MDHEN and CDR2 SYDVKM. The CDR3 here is CASKIRSRDTQYF. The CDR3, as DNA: TGTGCCAGCAAAATCCGTTCGAGGGATACGCAGTATTTT.

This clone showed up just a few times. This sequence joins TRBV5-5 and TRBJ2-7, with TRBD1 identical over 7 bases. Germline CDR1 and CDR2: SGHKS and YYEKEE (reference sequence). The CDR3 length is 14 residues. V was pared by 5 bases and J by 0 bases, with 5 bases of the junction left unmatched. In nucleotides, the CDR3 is TGTGCCAGCAGGCGACAGGGCAGCTCCTACGAGCAGTACTTC. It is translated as CASRRQGSSYEQYF.

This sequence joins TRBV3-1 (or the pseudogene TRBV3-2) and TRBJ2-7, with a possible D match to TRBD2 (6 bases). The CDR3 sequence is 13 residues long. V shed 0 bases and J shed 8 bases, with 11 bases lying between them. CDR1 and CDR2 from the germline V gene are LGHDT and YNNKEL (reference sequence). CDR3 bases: TGTGCCAGCAGCCAAGAAGGAGGAGGGAAGCAGTACTTC. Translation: CASSQEGGGKQYF.

Here the CDR3 reads CATSGVNRAQHF. DNA of the CDR3: TGTGCCACCAGTGGAGTCAATCGGGCCCAGCATTTT. The chain recombines TRBV24-1 with TRBJ1-5; no clear D. V was trimmed by 5 bases and J by 11 bases, leaving 12 bases between them. The germline V gene has CDR1 KGHDR and CDR2 SFDVKD. The CDR3 has 12 residues.

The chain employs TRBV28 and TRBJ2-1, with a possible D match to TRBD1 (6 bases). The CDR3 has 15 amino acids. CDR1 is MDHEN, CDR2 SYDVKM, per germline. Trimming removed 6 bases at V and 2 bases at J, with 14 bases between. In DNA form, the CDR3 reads TGTGCCAGCAGGGGAACAGGGCTAGCCTACAATGAGCAGTTCTTC. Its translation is CASRGTGLAYNEQFF. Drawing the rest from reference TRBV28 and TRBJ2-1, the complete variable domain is DVKVTQSSRYLVKRTGEKVFLECVQDMDHENMFWYRQDPGLGLRLIYFSYDVKMKEKGDIPEGYSVSREKKERFSLILESASTNQTSMYLCASRGTGLAYNEQFFGPGTRLTVL.

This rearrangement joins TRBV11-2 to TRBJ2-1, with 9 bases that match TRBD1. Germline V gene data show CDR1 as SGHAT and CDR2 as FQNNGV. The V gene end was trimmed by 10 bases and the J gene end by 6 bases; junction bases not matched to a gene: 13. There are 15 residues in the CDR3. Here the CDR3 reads CAIDLWHRGRNEQFF. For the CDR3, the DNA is TGTGCCATCGATCTGTGGCACAGGGGGCGCAATGAGCAGTTCTTC.

In DNA form, the CDR3 reads TGTGCCAGCAGCCCACAAGGGGAGGGAAAACTGTTTTTT. It codes for CASSPQGEGKLFF. V and J are TRBV14 and TRBJ1-4, with D perhaps matching TRBD1 (5 bases). V shed 4 bases and J shed 10 bases, with 13 bases lying between them. The CDR3 is made up of 13 amino acids. Germline V gene lookup returns CDR1 SGHDN and CDR2 FVKESK.

CDR3 sequence reads: CASRPGTSGYEQYF. The CDR3 DNA sequence: TGTGCCAGCAGGCCCGGGACTAGCGGCTACGAGCAGTACTTC. The chain couples TRBV3-1 (or the pseudogene TRBV3-2) to TRBJ2-7; 11 positions agree with TRBD2. Germline V lookup: CDR1 LGHDT, CDR2 YNNKEL (reference sequence). The CDR3 covers 14 residues. J was trimmed by 3 bases and V by 6 bases; bases with no gene match: 4.

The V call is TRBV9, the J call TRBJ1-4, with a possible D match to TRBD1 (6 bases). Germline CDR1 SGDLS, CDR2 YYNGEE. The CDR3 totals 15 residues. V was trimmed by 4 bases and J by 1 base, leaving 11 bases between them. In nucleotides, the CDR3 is TGTGCCAGCAGCTTTACGGACAGAACTAATGAAAAACTGTTTTTT. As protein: CASSFTDRTNEKLFF.

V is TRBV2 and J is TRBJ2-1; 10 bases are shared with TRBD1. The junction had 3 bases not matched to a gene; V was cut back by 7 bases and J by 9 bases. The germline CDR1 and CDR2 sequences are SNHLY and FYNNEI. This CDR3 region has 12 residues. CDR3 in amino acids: CASIRDRGEQFF. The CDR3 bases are TGTGCCAGCATCCGGGACAGGGGTGAGCAGTTCTTC.

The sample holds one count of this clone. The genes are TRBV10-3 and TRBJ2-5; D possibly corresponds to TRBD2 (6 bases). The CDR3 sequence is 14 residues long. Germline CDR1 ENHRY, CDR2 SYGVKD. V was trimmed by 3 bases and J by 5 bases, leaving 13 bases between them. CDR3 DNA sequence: TGTGCCATCAGTGACCCGGGCCGGGGGGAGACCCAGTACTTC. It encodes CAISDPGRGETQYF.

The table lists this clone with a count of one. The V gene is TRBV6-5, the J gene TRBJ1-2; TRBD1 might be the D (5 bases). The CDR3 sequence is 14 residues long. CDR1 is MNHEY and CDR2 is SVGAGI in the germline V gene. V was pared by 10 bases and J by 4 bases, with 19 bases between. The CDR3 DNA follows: TGTGCCACCGGGGGATTAGGTTGGGGCTATGGCTACACCTTC. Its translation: CATGGLGWGYGYTF.

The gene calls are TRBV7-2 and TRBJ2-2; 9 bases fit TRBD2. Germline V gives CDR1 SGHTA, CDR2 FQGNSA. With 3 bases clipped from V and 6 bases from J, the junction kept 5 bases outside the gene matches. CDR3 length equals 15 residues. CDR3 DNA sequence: TGTGCCAGCAGCTTGTCGAGCGGGAGGCCCGGGGAGCTGTTTTTT. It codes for CASSLSSGRPGELFF.

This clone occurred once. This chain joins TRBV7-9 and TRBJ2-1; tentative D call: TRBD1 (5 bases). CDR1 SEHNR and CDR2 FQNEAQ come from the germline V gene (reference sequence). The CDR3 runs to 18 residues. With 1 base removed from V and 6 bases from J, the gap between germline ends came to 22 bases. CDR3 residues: CASSLGGLSRARSNEQFF. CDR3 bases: TGTGCCAGCAGCTTAGGCGGCTTGTCCAGGGCCCGCTCCAATGAGCAGTTCTTC.

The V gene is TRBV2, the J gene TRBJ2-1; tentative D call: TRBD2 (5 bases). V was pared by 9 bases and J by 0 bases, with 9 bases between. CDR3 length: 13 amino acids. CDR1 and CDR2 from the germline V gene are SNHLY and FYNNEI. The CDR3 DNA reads TGTGCCAGTAGACTACTCTCCTACAATGAGCAGTTCTTC. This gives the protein CASRLLSYNEQFF.

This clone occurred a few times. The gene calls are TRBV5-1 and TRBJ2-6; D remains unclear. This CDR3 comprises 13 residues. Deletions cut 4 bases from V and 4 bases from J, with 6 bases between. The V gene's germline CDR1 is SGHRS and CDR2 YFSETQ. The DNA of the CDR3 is TGCGCCAGCAGCCTAGAAGGGGCCAACGTCCTGACTTTC. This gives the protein CASSLEGANVLTF. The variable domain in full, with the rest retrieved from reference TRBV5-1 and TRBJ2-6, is KAGVTQTPRYLIKTRGQQVTLSCSPISGHRSVSWYQQTPGQGLQFLFEYFSETQRNKGNFPGRFSGRQFSNSRSEMNVSTLELGDSALYLCASSLEGANVLTFGAGSRLTVL.

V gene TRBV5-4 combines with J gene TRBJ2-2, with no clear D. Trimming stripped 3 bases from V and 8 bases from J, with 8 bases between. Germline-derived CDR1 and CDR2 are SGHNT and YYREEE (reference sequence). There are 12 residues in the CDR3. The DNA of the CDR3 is TGTGCCAGCAGCTACCAACAGGGGGAGCTGTTTTTT. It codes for CASSYQQGELFF. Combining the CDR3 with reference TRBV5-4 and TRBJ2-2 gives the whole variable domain ETGVTQSPTHLIKTRGQQVTLRCSSQSGHNTVSWYQQALGQGPQFIFQYYREEENGRGNFPPRFSGLQFPNYSSELNVNALELDDSALYLCASSYQQGELFFGEGSRLTVL.

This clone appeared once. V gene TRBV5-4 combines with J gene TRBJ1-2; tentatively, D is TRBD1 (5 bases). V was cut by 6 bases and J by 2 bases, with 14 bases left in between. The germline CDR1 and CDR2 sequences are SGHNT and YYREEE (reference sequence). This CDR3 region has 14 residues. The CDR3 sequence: CASTRGGKNYGYTF. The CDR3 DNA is TGTGCCAGCACCCGGGGGGGGAAGAACTATGGCTACACCTTC.

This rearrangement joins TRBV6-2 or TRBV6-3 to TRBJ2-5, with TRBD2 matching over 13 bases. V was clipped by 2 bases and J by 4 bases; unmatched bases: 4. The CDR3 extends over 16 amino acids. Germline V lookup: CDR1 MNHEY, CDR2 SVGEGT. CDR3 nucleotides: TGTGCCAGCAGTTACCAACTAGCGGGAGGGCGAGAGACCCAGTACTTC. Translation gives CASSYQLAGGRETQYF.

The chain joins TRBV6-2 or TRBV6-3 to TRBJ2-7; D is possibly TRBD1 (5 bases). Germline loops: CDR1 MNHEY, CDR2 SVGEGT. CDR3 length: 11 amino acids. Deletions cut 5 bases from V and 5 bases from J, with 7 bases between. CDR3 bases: TGTGCCAGCAGTCCAGGGCACGAGCAGTACTTC. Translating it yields CASSPGHEQYF.

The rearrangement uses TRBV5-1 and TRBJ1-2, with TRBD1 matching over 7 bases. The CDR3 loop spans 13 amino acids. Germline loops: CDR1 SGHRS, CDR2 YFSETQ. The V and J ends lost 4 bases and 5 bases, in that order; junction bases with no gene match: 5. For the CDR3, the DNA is TGCGCCAGCAGCACCGGGACAGAGTATGGCTACACCTTC. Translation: CASSTGTEYGYTF.

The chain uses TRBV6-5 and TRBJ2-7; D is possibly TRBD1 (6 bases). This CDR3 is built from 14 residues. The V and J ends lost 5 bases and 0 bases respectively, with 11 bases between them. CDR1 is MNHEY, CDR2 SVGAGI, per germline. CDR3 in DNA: TGTGCCAGCAGTACCGGCAGGGGCTCCTACGAGCAGTACGTC. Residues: CASSTGRGSYEQYV.

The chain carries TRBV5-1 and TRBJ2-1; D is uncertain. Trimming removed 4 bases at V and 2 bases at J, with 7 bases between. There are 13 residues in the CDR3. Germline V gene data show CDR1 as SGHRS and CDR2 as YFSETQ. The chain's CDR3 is CASSKTTYNEQFF. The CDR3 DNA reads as TGCGCCAGCAGCAAAACTACCTACAATGAGCAGTTCTTC.

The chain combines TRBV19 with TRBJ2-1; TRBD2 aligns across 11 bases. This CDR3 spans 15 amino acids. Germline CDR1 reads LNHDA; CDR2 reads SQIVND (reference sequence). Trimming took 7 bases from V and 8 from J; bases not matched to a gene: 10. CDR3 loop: CASNPTSGALYEQFF. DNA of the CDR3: TGTGCCAGTAACCCGACTAGCGGGGCCCTGTATGAGCAGTTCTTC. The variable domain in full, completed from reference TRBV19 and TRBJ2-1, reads DGGITQSPKYLFRKEGQNVTLSCEQNLNHDAMYWYRQDPGQGLRLIYYSQIVNDFQKGDIAEGYSVSREKKESFPLTVTSAQKNPTAFYLCASNPTSGALYEQFFGPGTRLTVL.

The DNA of the CDR3 is TGTGCCAGCAGCGTCAGACTAGCGGGAGGCATGGGGGATACGCAGTATTTT. Encoded protein: CASSVRLAGGMGDTQYF. The rearrangement joins TRBV5-6 to TRBJ2-3; 13 nucleotides line up with TRBD2. The CDR3 is 17 amino acids. J lost 6 bases, V lost 4 bases, and 11 bases had no gene match. Germline CDR1 reads SGHDT; CDR2 reads YYEEEE.

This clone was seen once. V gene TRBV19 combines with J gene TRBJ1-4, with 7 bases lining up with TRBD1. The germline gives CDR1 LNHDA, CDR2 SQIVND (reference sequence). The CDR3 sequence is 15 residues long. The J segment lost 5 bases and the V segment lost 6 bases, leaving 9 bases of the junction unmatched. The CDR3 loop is CASSPGTAGNEKLFF. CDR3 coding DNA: TGTGCCAGTAGCCCAGGGACAGCCGGAAATGAAAAACTGTTTTTT.

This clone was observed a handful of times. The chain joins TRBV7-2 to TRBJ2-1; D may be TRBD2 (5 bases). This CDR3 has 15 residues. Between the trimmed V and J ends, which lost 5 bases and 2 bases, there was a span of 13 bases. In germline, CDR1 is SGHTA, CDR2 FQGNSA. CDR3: CASSKAAEPYNEQFF. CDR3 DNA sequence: TGTGCCAGCAGCAAAGCGGCAGAGCCCTACAATGAGCAGTTCTTC.

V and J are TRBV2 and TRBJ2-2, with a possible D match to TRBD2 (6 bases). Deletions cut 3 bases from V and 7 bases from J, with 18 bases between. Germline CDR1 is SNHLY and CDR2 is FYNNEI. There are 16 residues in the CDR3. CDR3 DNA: TGTGCCAGCAGTGATCTGGCGGGAAATAGGGTCGGGGAGCTGTTTTTT. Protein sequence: CASSDLAGNRVGELFF.

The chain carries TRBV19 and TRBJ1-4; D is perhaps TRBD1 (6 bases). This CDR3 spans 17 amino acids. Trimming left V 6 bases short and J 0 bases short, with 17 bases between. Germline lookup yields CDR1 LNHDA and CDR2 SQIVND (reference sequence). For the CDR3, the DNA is TGTGCCAGTAGGGACAGACCAATAGTTGCAACTAATGAAAAACTGTTTTTT. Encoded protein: CASRDRPIVATNEKLFF.